These 23 T cell receptor beta chains share one sample of origin, sequenced in a study of T cell repertoires in cytomegalovirus infection. From the reads, TCRdb called clonotypes with MiXCR, one entry per CDR3 protein. The sample yields hundreds of thousands of distinct CDR3 sequences, 6.5% seen once. Material: PBMCs. All receptors come from a human donor in good health (CMV status not recorded). Some clones in this sample may be carry-over from other donors' samples.

This clonotype was observed at least ten times. This rearrangement joins TRBV20-1 to TRBJ2-4; maybe TRBD2 (5 bases). Germline values: CDR1 DFQATT, CDR2 SNEGSKA (reference sequence). This CDR3 contains 12 residues. Trimming shortened V by 3 bases and J by 9 bases, and 12 bases separated the two germline ends. The CDR3: CSASSLRAIQYF. For the CDR3, the DNA is TGCAGTGCTAGTTCCCTGAGGGCCATTCAGTACTTC.

Many counts were recorded for this clonotype. V and J are TRBV28 and TRBJ1-1; 8 bases fit TRBD1. The CDR3 runs to 16 residues. Trimming removed 3 bases from V and 0 bases from J; junction bases left unmatched: 6. Germline lookup yields CDR1 MDHEN and CDR2 SYDVKM. The CDR3 nucleotides are TGTGCCAGCAGTTTTGACAGGGGTTTCATGAACACTGAAGCTTTCTTT. The encoded protein is CASSFDRGFMNTEAFF.

With respect to this clonotype: A much larger clone lies one base from this, so it may be a read error. The chain joins TRBV6-5 to TRBJ2-2; 8 bases line up with TRBD1. The germline V gene has CDR1 MNHEY and CDR2 SVGAGI. The CDR3 is 16 residues long. In nucleotides, the CDR3 is TGTGCCAGCAGTTACTCTCGCAGGGGGCGGACCGAGGAGCTGTTTTTT. Its protein product is CASSYSRRGRTEELFF.

V and J are TRBV10-3 and TRBJ1-2; tentative D call: TRBD1 (5 bases). The CDR3 has 17 amino acids. Germline V gene sequence: CDR1 ENHRY, CDR2 SYGVKD. The V and J ends lost 2 bases and 2 bases respectively, with 18 bases between them. The CDR3 region has the DNA TGTGCCATCAGTGAGCCTGGGACCCGGACGTTAAACTATGGCTACACCTTC. It codes for CAISEPGTRTLNYGYTF.

This clonotype has ten or more counts. The rearrangement uses TRBV7-2 and TRBJ2-7, with D tentatively TRBD2 (6 bases). CDR1 and CDR2 from the germline V gene are SGHTA and FQGNSA. V dropped 5 bases and J dropped 4 bases, with 18 bases sitting between them. CDR3 length equals 15 residues. CDR3 region: CASSNFRGTLYEQYF. As DNA, the CDR3 is TGTGCCAGCAGCAACTTTCGGGGGACGTTATACGAGCAGTACTTC.

This clonotype was seen repeatedly, ten times or more. The V call is TRBV2, the J call TRBJ2-5; 7 positions match TRBD1. The CDR3 sequence is 14 residues long. Germline-derived CDR1 and CDR2 are SNHLY and FYNNEI. The J segment lost 1 base and the V segment lost 4 bases, leaving 3 bases of the junction unmatched. CDR3 in amino acids: CASSGDRVQETQYF. Written as DNA, the CDR3 is TGTGCCAGCAGTGGAGACAGGGTCCAAGAGACCCAGTACTTC.

This clonotype occurred many times. The rearrangement links TRBV7-2 to TRBJ2-2; D is perhaps TRBD1 (5 bases). Germline CDR1 reads SGHTA; CDR2 reads FQGNSA. This CDR3 is 15 amino acids long. V lost 2 bases to trimming and J lost 6 bases, with 13 bases between them. The CDR3 loop is CASSLTKGYAGELFF. The CDR3 coding sequence is TGTGCCAGCAGCTTAACCAAGGGGTACGCCGGGGAGCTGTTTTTT.

This clonotype was counted many times. V and J are TRBV27 and TRBJ1-2, with TRBD1 as a possible D gene (6 bases). The CDR3 is made up of 12 amino acids. The V end lost 6 bases, the J end lost 4 bases, and 9 bases lay between the germline ends. Looked up from germline, CDR1 is MNHEY and CDR2 is SMNVEV (reference sequence). CDR3 DNA: TGTGCCAGCAGCAGGGGTCCCTATGGCTACACCTTC. The encoded protein is CASSRGPYGYTF.

This clonotype occurred many times. The chain recombines TRBV28 with TRBJ1-5; 7 bases agree with TRBD1. The CDR3 loop spans 16 amino acids. The germline gives CDR1 MDHEN, CDR2 SYDVKM. V was pared by 3 bases and J by 5 bases, with 10 bases of the junction left unmatched. The DNA for the CDR3 is TGTGCCAGCAGTTTTCCCCGGGGGACAGTTGATCAGCCCCAGCATTTT. Translating it yields CASSFPRGTVDQPQHF. Using reference TRBV28 and TRBJ1-5 for the parts outside the CDR3, the full variable domain is DVKVTQSSRYLVKRTGEKVFLECVQDMDHENMFWYRQDPGLGLRLIYFSYDVKMKEKGDIPEGYSVSREKKERFSLILESASTNQTSMYLCASSFPRGTVDQPQHFGDGTRLSIL.

This clonotype turned up a few times. The chain carries TRBV2 and TRBJ2-7, with a possible D match to TRBD1 (5 bases). Trimming shortened V by 8 bases and J by 4 bases, and 12 bases separated the two germline ends. Germline CDR1 and CDR2: SNHLY and FYNNEI. This CDR3 is 12 amino acids long. The CDR3 here is CASLLQVYEQYF. For the CDR3, the DNA is TGTGCCAGCCTACTACAGGTGTACGAGCAGTACTTC.

This clonotype has at least ten counts. The gene calls are TRBV12-3 or TRBV12-4 and TRBJ2-3, with D unclear. V was shortened by 6 bases and J by 4 bases, with 8 bases between the two germline ends. CDR3 size: 12 residues. The chain's CDR3 is CASRGMADTQYF. DNA of the CDR3: TGTGCCAGCAGAGGAATGGCAGATACGCAGTATTTT.

At least ten counts were recorded for this clonotype. The chain uses TRBV7-3 and TRBJ2-3; D is possibly TRBD1 or TRBD2 (5 bases each). CDR1 is SGHTA and CDR2 is FQGTGA in the germline V gene. Deletions cut 3 bases from V and 5 bases from J, with 12 bases between. The CDR3 loop spans 14 amino acids. The CDR3 DNA reads as TGTGCCAGCAGCTTCCTTCTTGGGGGAGATACGCAGTATTTT. Its protein is CASSFLLGGDTQYF.

This clonotype has just a few counts. The chain couples TRBV28 to TRBJ2-5, with D perhaps assigned TRBD1 or TRBD2 (6 bases each). CDR1 is MDHEN and CDR2 is SYDVKM in the germline V gene. CDR3 length: 15 amino acids. V was clipped by 6 bases and J by 2 bases, with 16 bases between them. CDR3 coding DNA: TGTGCCAGCAGCCCGGTACGGGGGCAGCAAGAGACCCAGTACTTC. Translated, it gives CASSPVRGQQETQYF.

Many counts were recorded for this clonotype. The rearrangement uses TRBV25-1 and TRBJ1-5; D remains unclear. This CDR3 is built from 16 residues. CDR1 and CDR2 (germline): MGHDK, SYGVNS. V was trimmed by 6 bases and J by 6 bases, leaving 21 bases between them. As DNA, the CDR3 is TGTGCCAGCAGCGCCTCGGGTTTTGACTTAGGTCAGCCCCAGCATTTT. Encoded protein: CASSASGFDLGQPQHF. The variable domain in full, completed from reference TRBV25-1 and TRBJ1-5, reads EADIYQTPRYLVIGTGKKITLECSQTMGHDKMYWYQQDPGMELHLIHYSYGVNSTEKGDLSSESTVSRIRTEHFPLTLESARPSHTSQYLCASSASGFDLGQPQHFGDGTRLSIL.

This clonotype appeared a few times. This sequence joins TRBV18 and TRBJ1-2, with D possibly matching TRBD1 (6 bases). CDR1 and CDR2 (germline): KGHSH, LQKENI. Trimming took off 3 bases at V and 5 bases at J, with 16 bases between the two ends. The CDR3 has 15 amino acids. The CDR3 DNA reads TGTGCCAGCTCACCCCGGGACACTGAAGGATATGGCTACACCTTC. This encodes CASSPRDTEGYGYTF.

At least ten counts were recorded for this clonotype. The chain carries TRBV19 and TRBJ2-7; D is perhaps TRBD1 or TRBD2 (6 bases each). The CDR3 sequence is 14 residues long. Germline CDR1 LNHDA, CDR2 SQIVND (reference sequence). The ends were cut back, 2 bases at V and 7 bases at J, with 15 bases in the middle. For the CDR3, the DNA is TGTGCCAGTAGTATATTAGGAGGGGGAAGGGAGCAGTACTTC. Its translation is CASSILGGGREQYF.

Only a few counts were recorded for this clonotype. This chain joins TRBV29-1 and TRBJ2-5; 7 bases are a match to TRBD1. Germline CDR1 and CDR2: SQVTM and ANQGSEA. The CDR3 extends over 13 amino acids. Germline trimming cut 6 bases from V and 5 bases from J; bases unmatched to any gene: 9. This CDR3 reads CSVTGTEQETQYF. The CDR3 coding sequence is TGCAGCGTAACGGGGACAGAACAGGAGACCCAGTACTTC.

This clonotype was seen ten or more times. The chain combines TRBV7-6 with TRBJ2-4; 8 bases align to TRBD2. This CDR3 comprises 15 residues. The J segment lost 4 bases and the V segment lost 5 bases, leaving 7 bases of the junction unmatched. Germline CDR1 SGHVS, CDR2 FNYEAQ. CDR3 residues: CASSPSGGVKNIQYF. The CDR3 nucleotides are TGTGCCAGCAGCCCCTCGGGGGGGGTTAAAAACATTCAGTACTTC.

This clonotype has at least ten counts. The J gene is TRBJ2-7, the V gene TRBV25-1; D is ambiguous. Trimming pared 10 bases from V and 2 bases from J, leaving 15 bases between. The CDR3 contains 13 residues. Germline lookup yields CDR1 MGHDK and CDR2 SYGVNS. The CDR3 loop reads CATLTMATYEQYF. The DNA of the CDR3 is TGTGCCACCCTTACCATGGCCACCTACGAGCAGTACTTC.

This clonotype occurred many times. The chain employs TRBV5-1 and TRBJ2-3, with D unclear. CDR1 SGHRS and CDR2 YFSETQ come from the germline V gene. CDR3 size: 13 residues. Between the trimmed V and J ends, which lost 4 bases and 1 base, there was a span of 7 bases. The CDR3 protein is CASSPSGTDTQYF. The CDR3 DNA is TGCGCCAGCAGCCCGTCGGGCACAGATACGCAGTATTTT.

With regard to this clonotype: One base away lies a much larger clone, so this may be a sequencing read error. Here the CDR3 omits its conserved ending phenylalanine or tryptophan, so a read error is the likely source. This chain joins TRBV4-3 and TRBJ1-6; 7 bases are shared with TRBD1. With V trimmed by 0 bases and J by 4 bases, 6 bases remained unmatched. The CDR3 consists of 17 residues. CDR1 is LGHNA and CDR2 is YSLEER in the germline V gene. The chain's CDR3 is CASSQDTRGSYNSPLHL. The CDR3 nucleotides are TGCGCCAGCAGCCAAGATACCAGGGGGAGTTATAATTCACCCCTCCACCTT.

The rearrangement uses TRBV20-1 and TRBJ1-4; D is uncertain. The CDR3 extends over 13 amino acids. Germline values: CDR1 DFQATT, CDR2 SNEGSKA (reference sequence). Trimming removed 1 base at V and 5 bases at J, with 8 bases between. CDR3: CSARATANEKLFF. The CDR3 DNA sequence: TGCAGTGCTAGAGCCACGGCGAATGAAAAACTGTTTTTT.

This clonotype was observed many times. This chain connects TRBV6-2 or TRBV6-3 to TRBJ2-3; D is perhaps TRBD1 (5 bases). Trimming shortened V by 2 bases and J by 9 bases, and 15 bases separated the two germline ends. The CDR3 totals 14 residues. The germline V gene has CDR1 MNHEY and CDR2 SVGEGT. The CDR3 DNA reads as TGTGCCAGCAGTTACCTGCAGGGTCTGTACACGCAGTATTTT. Its protein product is CASSYLQGLYTQYF.